These 3 T cell receptor beta chains were all obtained from the same sample, sequenced in a study of sequential checkpoint blockade in melanoma. The data were produced by immunoSEQ multiplex PCR, yet TCRdb's version contains in-frame clones alone and is incomplete. The sample includes under 40,000 clones, over 75% of them seen just once. Treatment described: randomized to nivolumab then ipilimumab (arm A) or the reverse (arm B). Sequencing used CD8+ T cells sorted from blood (inferred from file names), obtained from a patient given nivolumab and ipilimumab in sequence. The receptor source for this set is a human donor with melanoma.

This clone was observed once. The chain links TRBV6-7 to TRBJ2-7, with D possibly TRBD2 on 9 matching bases. TRBV6-7 is treated as an ORF (open reading frame) with a function not yet certain. This CDR3 has 24 amino acids. The ends were cut back, 2 bases at V and 3 bases at J, with 41 bases in the middle. CDR3 DNA sequence: TGTGCCAGCAGTTACGACGCCACTCGGACAGGGAGCCTCCCCCCAGGGACTAGCCGCTACGAGCAGTACGTC. It is translated as CASSYDATRTGSLPPGTSRYEQYV.

V is TRBV28 and J is TRBJ2-3, with TRBD1 identical over 7 bases. Germline CDR1 and CDR2: MDHEN and SYDVKM. After removal of 6 bases from V and 4 bases from J, the junction contained 10 bases not matched to a gene. The CDR3 has 15 residues. Here the CDR3 DNA reads TGTGCCAGCAGCTCCCCAAACAGGGGCGCAGATACGCAGTATTTT. Translating gives CASSSPNRGADTQYF.

The chain couples TRBV7-9 to TRBJ2-7, with TRBD2 matching 9 bases. The CDR3 contains 13 residues. V lost 4 bases, J lost 3 bases, and 1 base stayed unmatched. Germline values: CDR1 SEHNR, CDR2 FQNEAQ (reference sequence). DNA of the CDR3: TGTGCCAGCAGCTCTAGCGGGGACTACGAGCAGTACTTC. Its translation: CASSSSGDYEQYF.